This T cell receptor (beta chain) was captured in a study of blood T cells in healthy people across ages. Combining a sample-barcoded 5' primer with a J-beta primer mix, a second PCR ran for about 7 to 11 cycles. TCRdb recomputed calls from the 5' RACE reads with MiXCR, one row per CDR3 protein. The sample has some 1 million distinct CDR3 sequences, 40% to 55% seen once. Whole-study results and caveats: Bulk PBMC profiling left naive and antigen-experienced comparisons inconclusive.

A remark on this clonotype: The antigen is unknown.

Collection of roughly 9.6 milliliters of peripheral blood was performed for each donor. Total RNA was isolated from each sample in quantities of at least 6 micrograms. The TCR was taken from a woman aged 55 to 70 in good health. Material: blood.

The CDR3 protein is CSVEIETTYNEQFF. In DNA, the CDR3 is TGCAGCGTTGAAATTGAGACCACCTACAATGAGCAGTTCTTC. The chain uses TRBV29-1 and TRBJ2-1; D remains unclear. The CDR3 length is 14 residues. The V end lost 2 bases, the J end lost 2 bases, and 10 bases lay between the germline ends. Looked up from germline, CDR1 is SQVTM and CDR2 is ANQGSEA.